This T cell receptor (beta chain) was identified during a study of T cells in Graves' hyperthyroidism and ophthalmopathy. Worth noting for this clonotype: The antigen remains unidentified.

This CDR3 region has 15 residues. Looked up from germline, CDR1 is LNHDA and CDR2 is SQIVND (reference sequence). V was trimmed by 3 bases and J by 5 bases, leaving 16 bases between them. It was RNA transcripts that yielded the amplified TCR beta CDR3 regions. Primed by the HTBI set, a first-round RT-PCR was run on the TCR CDR3. Via MiXCR, TCRdb re-called the multiplex PCR reads, giving one row per CDR3 protein. The table shows fewer than 600,000 distinct CDR3 sequences, with about 14% occurring only once. General study points: The model anticipated ophthalmopathy a median about 7 months pre-onset.

The rearrangement joins TRBV19 to TRBJ1-2; maybe TRBD1 (5 bases). The sequence came from a woman aged 40 to 49 with Graves' hyperthyroidism. Sequencing was performed on blood. The CDR3 loop reads CASSIPRDGRYGYTF. The CDR3, as DNA: TGTGCCAGTAGTATCCCCCGGGACGGACGATATGGCTACACCTTC.